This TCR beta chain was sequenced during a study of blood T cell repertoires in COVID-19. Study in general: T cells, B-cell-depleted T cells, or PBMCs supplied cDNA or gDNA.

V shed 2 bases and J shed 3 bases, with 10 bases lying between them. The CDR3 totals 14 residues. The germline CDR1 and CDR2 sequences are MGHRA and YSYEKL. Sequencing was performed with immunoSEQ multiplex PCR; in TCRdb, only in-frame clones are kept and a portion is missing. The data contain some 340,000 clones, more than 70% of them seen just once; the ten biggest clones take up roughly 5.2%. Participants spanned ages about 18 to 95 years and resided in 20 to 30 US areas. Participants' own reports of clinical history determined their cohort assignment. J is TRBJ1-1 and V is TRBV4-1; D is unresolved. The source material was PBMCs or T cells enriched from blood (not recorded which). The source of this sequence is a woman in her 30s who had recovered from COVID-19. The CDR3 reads CASSQLVSDTEAFF. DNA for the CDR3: TGCGCCAGCAGCCAACTCGTGAGTGACACTGAAGCTTTCTTT.